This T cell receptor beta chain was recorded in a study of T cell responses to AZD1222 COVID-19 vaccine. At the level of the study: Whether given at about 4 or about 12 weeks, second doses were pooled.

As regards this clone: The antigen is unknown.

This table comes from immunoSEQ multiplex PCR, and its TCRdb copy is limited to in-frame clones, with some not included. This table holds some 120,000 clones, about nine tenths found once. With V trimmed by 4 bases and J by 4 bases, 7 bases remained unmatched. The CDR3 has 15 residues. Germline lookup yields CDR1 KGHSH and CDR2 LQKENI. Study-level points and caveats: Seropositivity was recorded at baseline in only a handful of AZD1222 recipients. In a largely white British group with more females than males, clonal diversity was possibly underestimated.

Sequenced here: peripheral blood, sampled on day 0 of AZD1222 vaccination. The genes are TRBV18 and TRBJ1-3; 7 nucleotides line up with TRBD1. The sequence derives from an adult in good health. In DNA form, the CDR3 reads TGTGCCAGCTCACTGTCACAGGGGCCAGGAAACACCATATATTTT. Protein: CASSLSQGPGNTIYF. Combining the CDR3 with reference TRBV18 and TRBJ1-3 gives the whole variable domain NAGVMQNPRHLVRRRGQEARLRCSPMKGHSHVYWYRQLPEEGLKFMVYLQKENIIDESGMPKERFSAEFPKEGPSILRIQQVVRGDSAAYFCASSLSQGPGNTIYFGEGSWLTVV.